These T cell receptor beta chains were read from a single sample in a study of T cell changes during pregnancy in multiple sclerosis. Measured with immunoSEQ multiplex PCR; TCRdb has only the in-frame clones, and not every one. The sample shows around 56,000 clones, 94% of them seen only once. Source: CD8+ T cells from peripheral blood mononuclear cells, taken after pregnancy. The receptors were gathered from a female donor with multiple sclerosis, enrolled in a pregnancy study. Each CDR3 is given with its conserved first and last residue. D genes are given only for firm matches. Rows may omit the clone size; those that give it use once, few, many or a size class.

V: TRBV27; J: TRBJ2-4; size: once; D: -; DNA: TGTGCCAGCAGTGTCAGGGCCAAAAACATTCAGTACTTC; CDR3: CASSVRAKNIQYF
V: TRBV5-1; J: TRBJ1-1; size: -; D: -; DNA: TGCGCCAGCAGCTTCCTGACTGGTGAAGCTTTCTTT; CDR3: CASSFLTGEAFF
V: TRBV29-1; J: TRBJ2-7; size: -; D: TRBD2; DNA: TGCAGCGTTGAAGATCACGAGCGGGAGGGCTCCTACGAGCAGTACTTC; CDR3: CSVEDHEREGSYEQYF
V: TRBV28; J: TRBJ2-2; size: -; D: TRBD1; DNA: TGTGCCAGCAGTTACAGGGGGCAAGGGACCGGGGAGCTGTTTTTT; CDR3: CASSYRGQGTGELFF
V: TRBV29-1; J: TRBJ2-7; size: -; D: -; DNA: TGCAGCGTTGTGATTCGGGAAACCTACGAGCAGTACTTC; CDR3: CSVVIRETYEQYF
V: TRBV5-1; J: TRBJ2-3; size: -; D: TRBD1; DNA: TGCGCCAGCAGCTTGGGGGACAGGGGCACAGATACGCAGTATTTT; CDR3: CASSLGDRGTDTQYF
V: TRBV5-1; J: TRBJ2-1; size: -; D: -; DNA: TGCGCCAGCAGCTTAGGCGGCTTATACAATGAGCAGTTCTTC; CDR3: CASSLGGLYNEQFF
V: TRBV5-6; J: TRBJ2-1; size: once; D: -; DNA: TGTGCCAGCAGCCGACAGAGAAGCTCCTACAATGAGCAGTTCTTC; CDR3: CASSRQRSSYNEQFF
V: TRBV30; J: TRBJ2-3; size: -; D: TRBD2; DNA: TGTGCCTGGAGTGGTACCCCCCTTAGCGGGAGCCTCTGGAGCACAGATACGCAGTATTTT; CDR3: CAWSGTPLSGSLWSTDTQYF
V: TRBV19; J: TRBJ2-7; size: -; D: -; DNA: TGTGCCAGTAGTCCGCCAGGGGCCTACGAGCAGTACTTC; CDR3: CASSPPGAYEQYF
V: TRBV4-1; J: TRBJ2-7; size: -; D: TRBD1; DNA: TGCGCCAGCAGCCAAGCCGGGACAGGGAACTACGAGCAGTACTTC; CDR3: CASSQAGTGNYEQYF
V: TRBV28; J: TRBJ2-7; size: -; D: TRBD1; DNA: TGTGCCAGCAGCGTGGACAGGGTGGACGAGCAGTACTTC; CDR3: CASSVDRVDEQYF
V: TRBV19; J: TRBJ1-2; size: -; D: -; DNA: TGTGCCAGTAGTACTGGCAGGTGGATCTATGGCTACACCTTC; CDR3: CASSTGRWIYGYTF
V: TRBV6-4; J: TRBJ2-3; size: -; D: TRBD2; DNA: TGTGCCAGCAGTGGCGGGGGAGGCACAGATACGCAGTATTTT; CDR3: CASSGGGGTDTQYF
V: TRBV7-2; J: TRBJ2-5; size: -; D: TRBD2; DNA: TGTGCCAGCAGCTTCTTCCTAGCGGATCAAGAGACCCAGTACTTC; CDR3: CASSFFLADQETQYF
V: TRBV4-1; J: TRBJ2-7; size: -; D: TRBD2; DNA: TGCGCCAGCAGACCTATGGGGGGGATCTCCTACGAGCAGTACTTC; CDR3: CASRPMGGISYEQYF
V: TRBV11-2; J: TRBJ2-6; size: -; D: -; DNA: TGTGCCAGCATGAACATGGGGGGTACTGGGGCCAACGTCCTGACTTTC; CDR3: CASMNMGGTGANVLTF
V: TRBV4-2; J: TRBJ2-3; size: -; D: -; DNA: TGTGCCAGCAGCGAGGTTCGCACAGATACGCAGTATTTT; CDR3: CASSEVRTDTQYF
V: TRBV4-2; J: TRBJ2-3; size: -; D: TRBD2; DNA: TGTGCCAGCAGCCAAGAATCGGCGGGAGGGTTCACAGATACGCAGTATTTT; CDR3: CASSQESAGGFTDTQYF
V: TRBV27; J: TRBJ2-7; size: -; D: -; DNA: TGTGCCAGCAGTTTTAGAGCTTCGCTCTCCTACGAGCAGTACTTC; CDR3: CASSFRASLSYEQYF
V: TRBV29-1; J: TRBJ2-1; size: -; D: -; DNA: TGCAGCGTTGAACCCCCTACACGAGGGAATGAGCAGTTCTTC; CDR3: CSVEPPTRGNEQFF
V: TRBV4-3; J: TRBJ2-7; size: -; D: TRBD1; DNA: TGCGCCAGCAGCCAAGCCAGGGGGTCGGATAACCAGTACTTC; CDR3: CASSQARGSDNQYF
V: TRBV6-6; J: TRBJ1-5; size: -; D: -; DNA: TGTGCCAGCAGCCCCGCAGGGCTTGGCAATCAGCCCCAGCATTTT; CDR3: CASSPAGLGNQPQHF
V: TRBV6-1; J: TRBJ1-2; size: -; D: -; DNA: TGTGCCAGCAGTAACCGGGGGAATGGCTACACCTTC; CDR3: CASSNRGNGYTF
V: TRBV7-9; J: TRBJ2-5; size: once; D: TRBD2; DNA: TGTGCCAGCAGCTTAGCGCGGGAGGAGACCCAGTACTTC; CDR3: CASSLAREETQYF
V: TRBV6-1; J: TRBJ2-1; size: -; D: TRBD2; DNA: TGTGCCAGCAGCCTGGGACTAGCGGATTACAATGAGCAGTTCTTC; CDR3: CASSLGLADYNEQFF
V: TRBV2; J: TRBJ2-7; size: -; D: TRBD2; DNA: TGTGCCAGCAGTGACCCGACTAGCGGGAGTGGGTACGAGCAGTACTTC; CDR3: CASSDPTSGSGYEQYF
V: TRBV27; J: TRBJ2-7; size: -; D: -; DNA: TGTGCCAGCAGTTTATTACAGGGCGAGCAGTACTTC; CDR3: CASSLLQGEQYF
V: TRBV11-2; J: TRBJ2-5; size: -; D: TRBD1; DNA: TGTGCCAGCAGCTTAGTCCCCGGGAACAGGGGGGAAGGGGAGACCCAGTACTTC; CDR3: CASSLVPGNRGEGETQYF
V: TRBV19; J: TRBJ1-1; size: -; D: -; DNA: TGTGCCAGTAGTATCGGGAACACTGAAGCTTTCTTT; CDR3: CASSIGNTEAFF
V: TRBV6-4; J: TRBJ2-5; size: -; D: -; DNA: TGTGCCAGCAGTGCTCTAGCCCTCCAGGAGACCCAGTACTTC; CDR3: CASSALALQETQYF
V: TRBV9; J: TRBJ2-1; size: -; D: TRBD2; DNA: TGTGCCAGCAGCCCTCGACTAGCGGGGGACAATGAGCAGTTCTTC; CDR3: CASSPRLAGDNEQFF
V: TRBV6-1; J: TRBJ1-2; size: -; D: -; DNA: TGTGCCAGCAGTGACCTAAGACAGGTTAGCTATGGCTACGCCTTC; CDR3: CASSDLRQVSYGYAF
V: TRBV4-1; J: TRBJ2-7; size: -; D: -; DNA: TGCGCCAGCAGCCAAGATCTGTACGAGCAGTACTTC; CDR3: CASSQDLYEQYF
V: TRBV25-1; J: TRBJ2-2; size: -; D: TRBD1; DNA: TGTGCCAGCAGCGGACAGGGGGGGAACACCGGGGAGCTGTTTTTT; CDR3: CASSGQGGNTGELFF
V: TRBV7-6; J: TRBJ2-2; size: -; D: -; DNA: TGTGCCAGCAGCTTCAGCGGGAACACCGGGGAGCTGTTTTTT; CDR3: CASSFSGNTGELFF
V: TRBV28; J: TRBJ1-5; size: -; D: -; DNA: TGTGCCAGCAGTCCGACAGCGTACAATCAGCCCCAGCATTTT; CDR3: CASSPTAYNQPQHF
V: TRBV6-6; J: TRBJ2-7; size: few; D: TRBD2; DNA: TGTGCCAGCAGTTCCGGTGGTAGCGGGAGGGCTGGCGAGCAGTACTTC; CDR3: CASSSGGSGRAGEQYF